Here is one TCR beta chain with its context. This entry comes from a study of blood T cell repertoires in COVID-19. Method: immunoSEQ multiplex PCR; TCRdb's copy keeps in-frame clones and lacks some. Of fewer than 350,000 clones listed, approximately 91% are singletons. Sequencing was carried out using PBMCs or T cells enriched from blood (not recorded which). This TCR came from a woman in her thirties who had been exposed to COVID-19.

The CDR3 protein is CASRRTQGLGTEAFF. Here the CDR3 DNA reads TGTGCCAGCAGGCGTACACAGGGTCTGGGCACTGAAGCTTTCTTT. The rearrangement uses TRBV28 and TRBJ1-1; TRBD1 is a possible D gene (6 bases). V gave up 6 bases and J gave up 4 bases, with 18 bases separating them. The germline gives CDR1 MDHEN, CDR2 SYDVKM. The CDR3 has 15 amino acids. The full variable domain, in which reference TRBV28 and TRBJ1-1 provide the parts outside the CDR3, is DVKVTQSSRYLVKRTGEKVFLECVQDMDHENMFWYRQDPGLGLRLIYFSYDVKMKEKGDIPEGYSVSREKKERFSLILESASTNQTSMYLCASRRTQGLGTEAFFGQGTRLTVV.